The following is a T cell receptor beta chain sequence with its context. Its antigen is not identified. Since a much larger clone is just one base distant, this may be a read error. J gave up 9 bases and V 4 bases, and 18 bases lay outside the gene matches. This CDR3 has 18 amino acids. Germline CDR1 reads MNHEY; CDR2 reads SMNVEV (reference sequence). The sample originates from a study of regulatory T cells in long-lasting Graves disease. Study-level background: Recently diagnosed Graves' patients had received antithyroid drugs for under 3 months. Study findings and constraints: It was in persistent disease that TRBV28, TRBJ1-2 and TRBJ2-5 were favored.

Documented time point: newly diagnosed GD, antithyroid drugs for less than 3 months. The TCR library was prepared using RNA isolated from PBMCs. In building TCR beta libraries, iRepertoire HTBI primers were used together with Arm-PCR of CDR3 regions. In the original workflow: Identified segments across samples numbered 55 to 70 TRBV and around 13 TRBJ. MiXCR, applied by TCRdb to the multiplex PCR reads, yields one record per CDR3 protein. The V and J calls were determined by TCRdb, not by the authors. The data contain 450,000 to 500,000 distinct CDR3 sequences, 16% of them singletons. This same sample was also taken into another study, of T cells in Graves' hyperthyroidism and ophthalmopathy.

This chain joins TRBV27 and TRBJ2-7, with 13 bases that match TRBD2. The sequencing used peripheral blood mononuclear cells (PBMCs), collected at new diagnosis, from a patient treated with antithyroid drugs. This TCR derives from a middle-aged man with Graves disease. The CDR3 region has the DNA TGTGCCAGCAGTTACGGGGCTGTAGGACTAGCGGGAGTCAACGGGCAGTACTTC. Protein: CASSYGAVGLAGVNGQYF.